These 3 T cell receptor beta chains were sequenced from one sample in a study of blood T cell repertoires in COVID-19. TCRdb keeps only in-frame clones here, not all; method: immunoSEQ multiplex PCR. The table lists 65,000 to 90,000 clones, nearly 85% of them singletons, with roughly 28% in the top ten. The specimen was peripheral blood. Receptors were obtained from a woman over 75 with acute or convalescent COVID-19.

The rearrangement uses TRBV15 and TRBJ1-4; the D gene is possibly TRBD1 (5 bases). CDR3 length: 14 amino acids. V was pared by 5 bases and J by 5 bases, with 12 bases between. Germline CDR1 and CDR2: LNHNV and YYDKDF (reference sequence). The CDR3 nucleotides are TGTGCCACCAGCCAGACCACAGGCAATGAAAAACTGTTTTTT. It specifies CATSQTTGNEKLFF.

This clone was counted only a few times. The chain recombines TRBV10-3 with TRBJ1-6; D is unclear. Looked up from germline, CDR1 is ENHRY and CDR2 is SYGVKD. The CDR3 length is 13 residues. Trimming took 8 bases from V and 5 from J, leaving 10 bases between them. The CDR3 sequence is CAIGGSNNSPLHF. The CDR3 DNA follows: TGTGCCATCGGCGGCAGTAATAATTCACCCCTCCACTTT.

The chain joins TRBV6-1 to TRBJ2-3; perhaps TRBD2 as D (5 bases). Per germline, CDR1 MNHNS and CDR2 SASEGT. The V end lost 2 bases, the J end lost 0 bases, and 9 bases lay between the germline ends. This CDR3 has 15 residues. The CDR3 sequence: CASSEQAGSTDTQYF. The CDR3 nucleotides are TGTGCCAGCAGTGAACAGGCGGGTAGCACAGATACGCAGTATTTT.